This paragraph covers one T cell receptor (beta chain) sequence. Its antigen remains unidentified. Whether given at about 4 or about 12 weeks, second doses were pooled. The protocol was immunoSEQ multiplex PCR, while the TCRdb copy is restricted to in-frame clones and leaves out a portion. There are about 140,000 clones in the sample; 85% to 95% occur only once, and approximately 7% lies in the top ten. This specimen belongs to a study of T cell responses to AZD1222 COVID-19 vaccine. Germline CDR1 is SGHRS and CDR2 is YFSETQ. CDR3 length: 17 residues. V trimming: 2 bases; J trimming: 0 bases; junction bases outside the gene matches: 10. Notes on the study in general: Regions left unmutated in variants are reportedly the target of nearly half of spike-specific TCRs. White British donors predominated, females outnumbered males, and clonal diversity was possibly underestimated. Seropositive status at baseline applied to only a handful of AZD1222 recipients.

Material: peripheral blood, obtained 28 days after the second AZD1222 dose. This rearrangement joins TRBV5-1 to TRBJ1-1, with TRBD1 matching 7 bases. The receptor was derived from an adult who received the AZD1222 COVID-19 vaccine. The CDR3 DNA follows: TGCGCCAGCAGCTTATACCCGGACAGGCCTGTGAACACTGAAGCTTTCTTT. Translated: CASSLYPDRPVNTEAFF.